What follows are 18 T cell receptor beta chains derived from one specimen sequenced in a study of blood T cells in healthy people across ages. The authors ran a second PCR of about 7 to 12 cycles using a sample-barcoded 5' primer and a J-beta primer mix. MiXCR, run by TCRdb on the 5' RACE reads, gives a single entry per CDR3 protein. The repertoire holds about 640,000 distinct CDR3 sequences, with around 38% as singletons. The sequencing sample was made of blood. These receptors were collected from an elderly man in good health.

This clonotype was seen many times. V usage is TRBV6-6 and J usage is TRBJ2-3; weak D call: TRBD2 (6 bases). The V gene's germline CDR1 is MNHNY and CDR2 SVGAGI (reference sequence). The CDR3 totals 15 residues. V was shortened by 3 bases and J by 2 bases, with 12 bases between the two germline ends. The CDR3 loop is CASSYPGLNTDTQYF. The CDR3 region has the DNA TGTGCCAGCAGTTATCCGGGACTTAACACAGATACGCAGTATTTT.

The genes are TRBV29-1 and TRBJ2-5; D unresolved. The DNA matches TRBJ2-7 better at its end, which makes the J call doubtful. CDR1 is SQVTM and CDR2 is ANQGSEA in the germline V gene. The CDR3 totals 15 residues. The CDR3 here is CSVEGVGRSSYEQYF. Written as DNA, the CDR3 is TGCAGCGTTGAAGGGGTCGGGCGTAGCTCCTACGAGCAGTACTTC.

This clonotype was found a few times. The J gene is TRBJ1-6, the V gene TRBV12-3 or TRBV12-4; no firm D call. CDR3 size: 16 residues. Trimming cost V 3 bases and J 4 bases, with 13 bases left between them. The CDR3 region has the DNA TGTGCCAGCAGTTTCTATTTGGGGAGTTATAATTCACCCCTCCACTTT. Residues: CASSFYLGSYNSPLHF.

In this sample, this clonotype turned up many times. The genes are TRBV6-5 and TRBJ2-1, with D uncertain. The CDR3 is 11 residues long. V was shortened by 4 bases and J by 4 bases, with 2 bases between the two germline ends. CDR1 and CDR2 (germline): MNHEY, SVGAGI. Here the CDR3 DNA reads TGTGCCAGCAGTTTTTACAATGAGCAGTTCTTC. As protein: CASSFYNEQFF.

In its sample, this clonotype was seen a few times. The chain couples TRBV10-3 to TRBJ2-7; TRBD1 is a possible D gene (6 bases). V was trimmed by 4 bases and J by 3 bases, leaving 13 bases between them. Germline CDR1 reads ENHRY; CDR2 reads SYGVKD. This CDR3 contains 14 residues. CDR3 bases: TGTGCCATCAGTGTAGGACAGCCACACTACGAGCAGTACTTC. Translated, it gives CAISVGQPHYEQYF.

The gene calls are TRBV29-1 and TRBJ1-5; 7 nucleotides align to TRBD1. V lost 6 bases, J lost 2 bases, and 7 bases stayed unmatched. The germline gives CDR1 SQVTM, CDR2 ANQGSEA. This CDR3 region has 14 residues. The CDR3 region is CSVQTGMGNQPQHF. The CDR3 nucleotides read TGCAGCGTCCAGACAGGGATGGGCAATCAGCCCCAGCATTTT.

In the case of this clonotype: One end of the junction does not line up with germline, which may come from a read error. The chain links TRBV5-5 to TRBJ2-4, with TRBD2 as a possible D gene (5 bases). Germline V gene data show CDR1 as SGHKS and CDR2 as YYEKEE (reference sequence). The CDR3 consists of 16 residues. The DNA for the CDR3 is TGTGCCAGCAGCTTGGGTTATGGGTCTCGGGGATCCGAGCAGTACTTT. This translates into CASSLGYGSRGSEQYF.

The rearrangement links TRBV11-2 to TRBJ2-7; TRBD1 matches at 7 bases. TRBJ2-5 matches the DNA end more closely, so the J call is doubtful. Germline lookup yields CDR1 SGHAT and CDR2 FQNNGV. The CDR3 has 15 residues. The CDR3 sequence: CASRSDREGPETQYF. As DNA, the CDR3 is TGTGCCAGCAGGTCCGACAGGGAAGGTCCGGAGACCCAGTACTTC.

The sample holds a few counts of this clonotype. The chain employs TRBV29-1 and TRBJ1-1; D gene ambiguous. Trimming removed 0 bases at V and 0 bases at J, with 5 bases between. Germline CDR1 is SQVTM and CDR2 is ANQGSEA. The CDR3 is 13 amino acids. CDR3 in amino acids: CSVEEPVNTEAFF. In DNA form, the CDR3 reads TGCAGCGTTGAAGAGCCGGTGAACACTGAAGCTTTCTTT.

This clonotype was recorded a few times. J is TRBJ2-4 and V is TRBV20-1; D might be TRBD1 or TRBD2, each matching 5 bases. The germline CDR1 and CDR2 sequences are DFQATT and SNEGSKA (reference sequence). The germline V and J ends were trimmed by 3 bases and 7 bases, with 13 bases remaining between them. This CDR3 is built from 13 residues. In DNA, the CDR3 is TGCAGTGCTAGTCCTCCGGGACGGAACATTCAGTACTTC. It encodes CSASPPGRNIQYF.

The rearrangement links TRBV7-2 to TRBJ2-7; D is unresolved. The length of the CDR3 is 16 residues. V lost 5 bases, J lost 3 bases, and 20 bases lay in between. CDR1 is SGHTA, CDR2 FQGNSA, per germline. This chain's CDR3 is CASSRGGLMMGYEQYF. Written as DNA, the CDR3 is TGTGCCAGCAGCAGAGGTGGGCTGATGATGGGCTACGAGCAGTACTTC.

The genes are TRBV20-1 and TRBJ2-7, with TRBD2 matching over 11 bases. Trimming removed 2 bases from V and 3 bases from J; junction bases left unmatched: 3. This CDR3 region has 14 residues. CDR1 is DFQATT and CDR2 is SNEGSKA in the germline V gene (reference sequence). The CDR3 DNA reads as TGCAGTGCTAGACTAGCGGGGGGAGGCTACGAGCAGTACTTC. This translates into CSARLAGGGYEQYF.

This chain joins TRBV29-1 and TRBJ2-7; D uncertain. The CDR3 is 16 amino acids. Trimming pared 0 bases from V and 2 bases from J, leaving 17 bases between. Germline V CDR1 and CDR2: SQVTM, ANQGSEA. For the CDR3, the DNA is TGCAGCGTTGAAGAAAGGGCAGGAACGATGCCCTACGAGCAGTACTTC. Translating it yields CSVEERAGTMPYEQYF.

This clonotype was counted once. The chain has TRBV12-3 or TRBV12-4 and TRBJ2-5; 14 bases map to TRBD2. Gene TRBJ2-1 matches the end of the DNA better, so the J call may be wrong. The CDR3 runs 17 residues. The CDR3 DNA sequence: TGTGCCAGCAGTCCCACCGGACTAGCGGGGGGCCAAGAGACCCAGTTCTTC. Translated, it gives CASSPTGLAGGQETQFF.

The gene calls are TRBV7-2 and TRBJ2-3; 9 bases fit TRBD2. This CDR3 has 15 amino acids. Germline CDR1 reads SGHTA; CDR2 reads FQGNSA. The trim removed 5 bases at V and 2 bases at J, leaving 5 bases unmatched. This CDR3 is CASSTAGGYTDTQYF. The CDR3 nucleotides are TGTGCCAGCAGCACAGCGGGGGGTTACACAGATACGCAGTATTTT.

This clonotype was counted ten times or more. The V gene is TRBV6-1, the J gene TRBJ2-7, with D possibly TRBD2 on 6 matching bases. The CDR3 is 15 amino acids. V was cut by 6 bases and J by 0 bases, with 15 bases left in between. CDR1 is MNHNS and CDR2 is SASEGT in the germline V gene. CDR3 DNA sequence: TGTGCCAGCAGCGTTCCGGGACTGGACTCCTACGAGCAGTACTTC. This encodes CASSVPGLDSYEQYF.

The chain carries TRBV5-5 and TRBJ2-1; D is perhaps TRBD2 (7 bases). This CDR3 contains 15 residues. Germline assignment: CDR1 SGHKS and CDR2 YYEKEE (reference sequence). Between the trimmed V and J ends, which lost 4 bases and 6 bases, there was a span of 17 bases. The CDR3 protein is CASSGGGGAVNEQFF. The CDR3 nucleotides are TGTGCCAGCAGCGGTGGTGGGGGGGCGGTCAATGAGCAGTTCTTC.

The V call is TRBV7-2, the J call TRBJ1-4; 11 nucleotides agree with TRBD1. V was pared by 5 bases and J by 1 base, with 6 bases of the junction left unmatched. CDR1 and CDR2 from the germline V gene are SGHTA and FQGNSA. This CDR3 spans 17 amino acids. Written as DNA, the CDR3 is TGTGCCAGCAGCAAGCGGGACAGGGGGATAACTAATGAAAAACTGTTTTTT. Its protein is CASSKRDRGITNEKLFF. Together with reference TRBV7-2 and TRBJ1-4, the CDR3 gives the full variable domain: GAGVSQSPSNKVTEKGKDVELRCDPISGHTALYWYRQSLGQGLEFLIYFQGNSAPDKSGLPSDRFSAERTGGSVSTLTIQRTQQEDSAVYLCASSKRDRGITNEKLFFGSGTQLSVL.